Described below is a single T cell receptor beta chain sequence and its context. What it binds is not known. This entry belongs to a study of identical twins. The junction had 7 bases not matched to a gene; V was cut back by 5 bases and J by 8 bases. The V gene's germline CDR1 is SGHNT and CDR2 YENEEA. The CDR3 contains 14 residues. It was template switching that added a universal primer site, and there were unique molecular identifiers on the cDNA. Each CDR3 protein is one row after TCRdb ran MiXCR on the 5' RACE reads. The sample consists of about 200,000 distinct CDR3 sequences, roughly 10% of them appearing once. Study conclusions and caveats: Conclusions rested on cross-sectional statistics rather than following the same donors. Modelling approaches yielded underestimates of out-of-frame TCR alpha sharing between monozygotic twins. Cord blood beta clonotypes that were abundant carried fewer insertions, and memory repertoires showed no such trend.

The clonotype originates from a man aged 45-65 years in good health. Source material: memory T cells sorted from blood. The chain is built from TRBV11-3 and TRBJ2-1; 9 bases align to TRBD1. CDR3 bases: TGTGCCAGCAGCCCGGGACAGGGCTTCGATGAGCAGTTCTTC. The encoded protein is CASSPGQGFDEQFF.